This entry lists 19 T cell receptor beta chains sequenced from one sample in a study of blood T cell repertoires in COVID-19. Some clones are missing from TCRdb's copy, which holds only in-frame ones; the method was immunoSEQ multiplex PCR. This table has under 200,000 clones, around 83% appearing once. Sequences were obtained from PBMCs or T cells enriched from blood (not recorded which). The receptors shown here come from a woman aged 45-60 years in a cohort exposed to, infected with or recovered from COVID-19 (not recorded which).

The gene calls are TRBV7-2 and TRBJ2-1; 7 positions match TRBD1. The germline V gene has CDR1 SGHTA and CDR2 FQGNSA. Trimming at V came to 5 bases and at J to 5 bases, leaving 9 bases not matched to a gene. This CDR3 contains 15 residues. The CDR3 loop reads CASSLRDSTNNEQFF. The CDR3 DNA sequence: TGTGCCAGCAGCCTAAGGGACAGCACTAACAATGAGCAGTTCTTC. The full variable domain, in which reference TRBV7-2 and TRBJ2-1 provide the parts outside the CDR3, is GAGVSQSPSNKVTEKGKDVELRCDPISGHTALYWYRQSLGQGLEFLIYFQGNSAPDKSGLPSDRFSAERTGGSVSTLTIQRTQQEDSAVYLCASSLRDSTNNEQFFGPGTRLTVL.

CDR3 sequence (DNA): TGTGCCAGCAGCTTACGCTCTGGGAGCGGGATGCGTGGCGGGGAGCTGTTTTTT. This translates into CASSLRSGSGMRGGELFF. This chain links TRBV13 with TRBJ2-2; 7 nucleotides line up with TRBD2. V was clipped by 2 bases and J by 7 bases; unmatched bases: 16. Germline CDR1 and CDR2: PRHDT and FYEKMQ (reference sequence). CDR3 length: 18 residues.

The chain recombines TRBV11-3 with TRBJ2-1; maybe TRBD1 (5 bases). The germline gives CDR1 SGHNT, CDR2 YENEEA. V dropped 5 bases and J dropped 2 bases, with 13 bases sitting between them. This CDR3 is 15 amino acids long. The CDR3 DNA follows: TGTGCCAGCAGCCCCCTACAGGCCCCCTACAATGAGCAGTTCTTC. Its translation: CASSPLQAPYNEQFF.

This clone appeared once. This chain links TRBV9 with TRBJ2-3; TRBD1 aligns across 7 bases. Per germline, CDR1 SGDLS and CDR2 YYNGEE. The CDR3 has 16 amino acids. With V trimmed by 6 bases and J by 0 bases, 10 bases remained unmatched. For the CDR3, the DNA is TGTGCCAGCACCAAGGGGGCCGATCCTAGCACAGATACGCAGTATTTT. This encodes CASTKGADPSTDTQYF.

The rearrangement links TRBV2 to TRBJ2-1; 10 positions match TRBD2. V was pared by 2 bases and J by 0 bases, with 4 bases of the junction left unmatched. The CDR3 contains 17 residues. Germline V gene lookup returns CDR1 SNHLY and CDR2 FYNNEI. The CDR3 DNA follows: TGTGCCAGCAGTGAATTCCGGACTAGCGGCTCCTACAATGAGCAGTTCTTC. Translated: CASSEFRTSGSYNEQFF. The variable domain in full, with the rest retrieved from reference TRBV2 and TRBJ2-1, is EPEVTQTPSHQVTQMGQEVILRCVPISNHLYFYWYRQILGQKVEFLVSFYNNEISEKSEIFDDQFSVERPDGSNFTLKIRSTKLEDSAMYFCASSEFRTSGSYNEQFFGPGTRLTVL.

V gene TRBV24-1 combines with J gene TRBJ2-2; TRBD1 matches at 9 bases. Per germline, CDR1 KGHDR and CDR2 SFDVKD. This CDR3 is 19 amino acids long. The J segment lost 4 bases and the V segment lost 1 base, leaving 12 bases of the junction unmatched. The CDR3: CATSDFKPHRGRITGELFF. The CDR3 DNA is TGTGCCACCAGTGATTTTAAGCCCCACAGGGGGCGCATCACCGGGGAGCTGTTTTTT.

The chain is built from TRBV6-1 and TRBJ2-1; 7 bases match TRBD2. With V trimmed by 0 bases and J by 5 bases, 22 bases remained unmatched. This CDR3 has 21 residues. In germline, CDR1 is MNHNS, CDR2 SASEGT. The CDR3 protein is CASSEAGFLSSGHFWDNEQFF. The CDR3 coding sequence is TGTGCCAGCAGTGAAGCAGGATTTTTGTCTAGCGGCCACTTTTGGGACAATGAGCAGTTCTTC.

CDR3 protein: CASSSPGQGAFGYTF. CDR3 in DNA: TGTGCCAGCAGCTCACCGGGACAGGGGGCATTTGGCTACACCTTC. The genes are TRBV3-1 (or the pseudogene TRBV3-2) and TRBJ1-2, with 12 positions matching TRBD1. CDR1 and CDR2 (germline): LGHDT, YNNKEL (reference sequence). The CDR3 runs 15 residues. J lost 7 bases, V lost 5 bases, and 8 bases had no gene match.

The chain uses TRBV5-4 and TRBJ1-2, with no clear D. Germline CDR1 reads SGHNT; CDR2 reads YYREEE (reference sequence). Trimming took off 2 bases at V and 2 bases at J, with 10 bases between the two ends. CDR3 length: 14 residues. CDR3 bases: TGTGCCAGCAGCTTCGGGGATTTCAACTATGGCTACACCTTC. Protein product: CASSFGDFNYGYTF.

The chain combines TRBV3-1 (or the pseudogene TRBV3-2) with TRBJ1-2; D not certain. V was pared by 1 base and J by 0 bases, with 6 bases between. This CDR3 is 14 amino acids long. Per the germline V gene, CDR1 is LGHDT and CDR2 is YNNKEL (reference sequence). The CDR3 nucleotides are TGTGCCAGCAGCCAAGGAGGCCCTAACTATGGCTACACCTTC. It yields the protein CASSQGGPNYGYTF.

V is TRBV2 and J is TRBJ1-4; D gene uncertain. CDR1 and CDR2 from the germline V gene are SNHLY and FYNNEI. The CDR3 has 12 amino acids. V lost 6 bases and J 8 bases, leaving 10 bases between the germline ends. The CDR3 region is CASRDWEEKLFF. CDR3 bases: TGTGCCAGCAGGGACTGGGAGGAAAAACTGTTTTTT.

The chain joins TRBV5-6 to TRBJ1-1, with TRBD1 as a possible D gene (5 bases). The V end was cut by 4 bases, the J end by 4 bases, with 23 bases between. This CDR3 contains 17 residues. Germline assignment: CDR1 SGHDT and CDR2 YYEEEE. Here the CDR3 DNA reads TGTGCCAGCAGCGGGTCTCTTTACACCCCCGGGGGCACTGAAGCTTTCTTT. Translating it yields CASSGSLYTPGGTEAFF.

This chain's CDR3 is CASSLAGQGPSSGNTIYF. The CDR3 nucleotides read TGTGCCAGCAGCTTAGCGGGACAGGGCCCGTCCTCTGGAAACACCATATATTTT. The chain combines TRBV7-9 with TRBJ1-3; 9 bases line up with TRBD1. V dropped 0 bases and J dropped 0; count of bases not matched to a gene: 6. Germline CDR1 is SEHNR and CDR2 is FQNEAQ (reference sequence). The CDR3 is made up of 18 amino acids.

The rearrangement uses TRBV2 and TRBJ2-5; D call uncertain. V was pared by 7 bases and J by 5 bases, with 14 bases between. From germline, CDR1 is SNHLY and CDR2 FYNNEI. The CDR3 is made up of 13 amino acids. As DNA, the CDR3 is TGTGCCAGCACCGATGGCTTAAGTGAGACCCAGTACTTC. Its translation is CASTDGLSETQYF.

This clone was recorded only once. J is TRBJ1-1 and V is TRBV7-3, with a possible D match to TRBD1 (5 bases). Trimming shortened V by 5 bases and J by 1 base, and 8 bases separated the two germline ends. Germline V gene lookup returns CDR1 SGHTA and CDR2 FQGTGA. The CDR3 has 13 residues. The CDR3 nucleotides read TGTGCCAGCAGCCAACAGGAGAACACTGAAGCTTTCTTT. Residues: CASSQQENTEAFF.

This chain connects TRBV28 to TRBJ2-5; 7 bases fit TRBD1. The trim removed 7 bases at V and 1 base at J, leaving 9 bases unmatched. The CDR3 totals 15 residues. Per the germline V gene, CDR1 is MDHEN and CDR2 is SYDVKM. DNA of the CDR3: TGTGCCAGCACCCGAACAGGGGTGGGCCAAGAGACCCAGTACTTC. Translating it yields CASTRTGVGQETQYF.

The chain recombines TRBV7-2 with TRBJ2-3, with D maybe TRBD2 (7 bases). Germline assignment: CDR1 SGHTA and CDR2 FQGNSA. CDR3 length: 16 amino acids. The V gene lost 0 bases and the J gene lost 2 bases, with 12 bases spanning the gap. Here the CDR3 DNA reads TGTGCCAGCAGCTTAGCAAGGGGGGGGGACACAGATACGCAGTATTTT. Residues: CASSLARGGDTDTQYF.

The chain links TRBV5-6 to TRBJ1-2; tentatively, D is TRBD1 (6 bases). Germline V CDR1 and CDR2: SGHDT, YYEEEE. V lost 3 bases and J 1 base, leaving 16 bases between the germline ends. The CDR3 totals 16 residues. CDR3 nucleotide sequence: TGTGCCAGCAGCTCGCCTGGGACAAAAGATAACTATGGCTACACCTTC. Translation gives CASSSPGTKDNYGYTF.

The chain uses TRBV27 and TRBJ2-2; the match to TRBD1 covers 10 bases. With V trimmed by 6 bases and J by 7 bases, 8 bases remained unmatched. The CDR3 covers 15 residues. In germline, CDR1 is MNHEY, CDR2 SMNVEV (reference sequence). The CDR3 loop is CASRRDRGQGGELFF. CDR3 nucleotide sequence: TGTGCCAGCAGGCGCGACAGGGGGCAAGGCGGGGAGCTGTTTTTT.